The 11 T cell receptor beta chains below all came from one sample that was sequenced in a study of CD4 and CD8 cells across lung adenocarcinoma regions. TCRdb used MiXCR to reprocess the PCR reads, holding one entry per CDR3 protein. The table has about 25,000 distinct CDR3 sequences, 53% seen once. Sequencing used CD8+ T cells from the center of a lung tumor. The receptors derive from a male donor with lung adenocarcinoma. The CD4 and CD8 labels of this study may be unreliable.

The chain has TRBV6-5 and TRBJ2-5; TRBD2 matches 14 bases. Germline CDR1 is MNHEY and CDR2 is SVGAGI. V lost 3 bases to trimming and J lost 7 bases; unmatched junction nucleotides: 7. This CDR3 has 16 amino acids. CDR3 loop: CASSYRTSGRQRTQYF. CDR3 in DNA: TGTGCCAGCAGTTATCGGACTAGCGGGAGGCAAAGGACCCAGTACTTC.

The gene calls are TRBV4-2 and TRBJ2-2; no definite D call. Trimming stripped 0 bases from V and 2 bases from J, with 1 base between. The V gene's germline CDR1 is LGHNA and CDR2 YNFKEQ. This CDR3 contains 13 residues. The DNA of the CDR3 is TGTGCCAGCAGCCAAGATAACACCGGGGAGCTGTTTTTT. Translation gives CASSQDNTGELFF.

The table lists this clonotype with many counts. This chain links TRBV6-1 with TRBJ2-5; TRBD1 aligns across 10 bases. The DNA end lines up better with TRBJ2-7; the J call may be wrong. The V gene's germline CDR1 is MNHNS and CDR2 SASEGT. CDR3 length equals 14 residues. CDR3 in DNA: TGTGCCAGCACCACCGGGACAGGGGACTACGAGCAGTACTTC. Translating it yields CASTTGTGDYEQYF.

This CDR3 is CASGLVRDFSSSYNEQFF. Here the CDR3 DNA reads TGTGCTAGTGGTTTGGTAAGGGACTTTTCTAGCTCCTACAATGAGCAGTTCTTC. The chain carries TRBV12-5 and TRBJ2-1; possible D gene TRBD2, 6 bases. Trimming stripped 0 bases from V and 0 bases from J, with 15 bases between. CDR1 is LGHNT and CDR2 is FRNRAP in the germline V gene. There are 18 residues in the CDR3.

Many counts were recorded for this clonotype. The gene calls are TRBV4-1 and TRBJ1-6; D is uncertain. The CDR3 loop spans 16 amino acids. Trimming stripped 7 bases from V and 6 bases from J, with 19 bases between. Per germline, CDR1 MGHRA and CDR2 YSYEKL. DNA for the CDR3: TGCGCCAGCACTAGGTCGCCGAAGATCAGTAATTCACCCCTCCACTTT. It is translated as CASTRSPKISNSPLHF.

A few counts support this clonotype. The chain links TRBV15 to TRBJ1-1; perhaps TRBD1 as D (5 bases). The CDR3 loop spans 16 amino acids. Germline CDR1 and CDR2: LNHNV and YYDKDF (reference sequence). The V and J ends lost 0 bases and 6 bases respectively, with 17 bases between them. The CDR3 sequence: CATSRDFGLKGAEAFF. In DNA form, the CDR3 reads TGTGCCACCAGCAGAGATTTTGGACTCAAAGGGGCTGAAGCTTTCTTT.

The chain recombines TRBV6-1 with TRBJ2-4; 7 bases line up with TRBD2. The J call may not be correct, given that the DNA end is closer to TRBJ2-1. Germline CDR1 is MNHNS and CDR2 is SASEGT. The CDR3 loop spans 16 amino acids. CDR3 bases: TGTGCCAGCAGTGAAACGTGGACTAGTGGGAACGAGGACCAGTTCTTC. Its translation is CASSETWTSGNEDQFF.

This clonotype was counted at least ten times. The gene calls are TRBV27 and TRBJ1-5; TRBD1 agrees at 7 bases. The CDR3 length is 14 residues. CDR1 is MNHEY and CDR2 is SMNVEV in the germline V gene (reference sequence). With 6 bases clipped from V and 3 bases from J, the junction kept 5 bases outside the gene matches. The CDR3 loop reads CASRDRQTNQPQHF. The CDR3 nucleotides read TGTGCCAGCAGGGACAGGCAAACCAATCAGCCCCAGCATTTT.

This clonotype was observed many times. The CDR3 sequence is CASSLEFFEQFF. For the CDR3, the DNA is TGTGCCAGCAGTTTAGAATTTTTTGAGCAGTTCTTC. The rearrangement links TRBV12-3 or TRBV12-4 to TRBJ2-1; D gene ambiguous. The CDR3 is 12 amino acids. V lost 1 base to trimming and J lost 9 bases, with 7 bases between them.

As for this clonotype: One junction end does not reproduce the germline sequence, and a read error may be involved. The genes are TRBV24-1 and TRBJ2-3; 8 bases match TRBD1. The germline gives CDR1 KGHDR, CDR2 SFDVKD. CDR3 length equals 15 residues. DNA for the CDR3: TGTGGCGCCGGTACAGGGGGTCGTCACAAAGAGACGCAGTATTTC. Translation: CGAGTGGRHKETQYF.

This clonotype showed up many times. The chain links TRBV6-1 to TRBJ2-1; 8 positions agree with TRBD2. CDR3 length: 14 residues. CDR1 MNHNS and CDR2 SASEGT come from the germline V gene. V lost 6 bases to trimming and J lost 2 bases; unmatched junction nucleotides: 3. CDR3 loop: CASSPGLAYNEQFF. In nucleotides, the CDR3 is TGTGCCAGCAGCCCGGGACTAGCCTACAATGAGCAGTTCTTC.